This TCR beta chain appears in the sequencing data of a study of T cells in localized non-small cell lung cancer. Findings and caveats of the study: Among the tissues sampled, uninvolved adjacent lung had the highest T cell clonality, above tumor. Across samples, adjacent lung featured a median roughly 61 of the top 100 tumor clones. Overall survival was longer when the density of T cells in the blood was higher. Since sequencing was restricted to only one region of the tumor, intratumor heterogeneity remains a possibility.

On this clone: Antigen: not known.

In germline, CDR1 is LGHNA, CDR2 YSLEER. V lost 5 bases and J lost 2; bases outside the gene matches: 16. CDR3 size: 18 residues. This table comes from immunoSEQ multiplex PCR, and its TCRdb copy is limited to in-frame clones, with some not included. Of some 31,000 clones in the sample, around nine tenths were seen once. This rearrangement joins TRBV4-3 to TRBJ1-1, with 8 bases that match TRBD1. The specimen was peripheral blood, collected before any cancer treatment. The receptor was derived from a woman aged 35 to 70 with stage I lung adenocarcinoma. DNA of the CDR3: TGCGCCAGCAGCTCGACGCTTACTCCGACAGGGGTAAACACTGAAGCTTTCTTT. It translates to CASSSTLTPTGVNTEAFF.